One and the same sample provided the 14 T cell receptor beta chains below, sequenced in a study of blood T cell repertoires in COVID-19 (TCRdb year 2020). The library was produced with the immunoSEQ multiplex PCR assay. TCRdb took over this immuneACCESS table, retaining in-frame rearrangements with V and J assigned. Such tables are incomplete; in checked studies, under half of the missing clones stem from an unresolved V gene, and the remainder is unexplained. This sample gives around 97,000 clones in total; over 65% of them show up just once. The biggest ten clones account for 9.5% to 15% of the sample. Sample: peripheral blood. Receptors originate from a human donor in a cohort sampled during active COVID-19.

The V and J genes are TRBV11-2 and TRBJ1-2; D unclear. The germline V and J ends were trimmed by 1 base and 5 bases, with 5 bases remaining between them. The germline V gene encodes CDR1 SGHAT and CDR2 FQNNGV. This CDR3 region has 12 residues. CDR3 protein: CASSLVPYGYTF. In DNA, the CDR3 is TGTGCCAGCAGCTTAGTCCCGTATGGCTACACCTTC.

This clone was observed once. The chain couples TRBV5-6 to TRBJ1-1; D gene ambiguous. In germline, CDR1 is SGHDT, CDR2 YYEEEE. The CDR3 extends over 14 amino acids. The V end was cut by 1 base, the J end by 4 bases, with 11 bases between. CDR3 DNA sequence: TGTGCCAGCAGCTTGAATGGGAGGAGCACTGAAGCTTTCTTT. Translation: CASSLNGRSTEAFF.

The J gene is TRBJ1-4, the V gene TRBV27, with 8 bases fitting TRBD1. The CDR3 is 16 residues long. CDR1 MNHEY and CDR2 SMNVEV come from the germline V gene (reference sequence). J lost 5 bases, V lost 5 bases, and 10 bases had no gene match. CDR3 protein: CASSQRRTGINEKLFF. The CDR3 coding sequence is TGTGCCAGCAGTCAGCGCCGGACAGGGATAAATGAAAAACTGTTTTTT.

Only a few counts were recorded for this clone. The CDR3 region has the DNA TGTGCCAGCAGTTCTTACAGGGATACTAACTATGGCTACACCTTC. It codes for CASSSYRDTNYGYTF. The chain combines TRBV6-2 or TRBV6-3 with TRBJ1-2, with D perhaps matching TRBD1 (6 bases). This CDR3 comprises 15 residues. Trimming took 4 bases from V and 0 from J, leaving 12 bases between them. Germline V CDR1 and CDR2: MNHEY, SVGEGT.

The chain uses TRBV3-1 (or the pseudogene TRBV3-2) and TRBJ1-3; unclear D gene. CDR1 and CDR2 (germline): LGHDT, YNNKEL (reference sequence). The CDR3 loop spans 13 amino acids. Trimming removed 6 bases at V and 0 bases at J, with 6 bases between. This CDR3 is CASRPSSGNTIYF. The CDR3 nucleotides read TGTGCCAGCAGGCCCAGCTCTGGAAACACCATATATTTT.

This clone was seen a few times. This chain connects TRBV20-1 to TRBJ2-1; D is perhaps TRBD2 (6 bases). V was pared by 4 bases and J by 10 bases, with 11 bases between. The CDR3 totals 11 residues. Germline V gene lookup returns CDR1 DFQATT and CDR2 SNEGSKA (reference sequence). The CDR3 sequence: CSAKSGHEQFF. The CDR3 DNA follows: TGCAGTGCTAAAAGCGGGCACGAGCAGTTCTTC.

The V and J genes are TRBV9 and TRBJ2-3; 14 bases fit TRBD2. The CDR3 runs 20 residues. CDR1 and CDR2 from the germline V gene are SGDLS and YYNGEE. V was clipped by 0 bases and J by 2 bases; unmatched bases: 11. In DNA, the CDR3 is TGTGCCAGCAGCGTAGGACCCGGACTAGCGGGGGGATATCACACAGATACGCAGTATTTT. It translates to CASSVGPGLAGGYHTDTQYF.

Only a few counts were recorded for this clone. V is TRBV2 and J is TRBJ1-2; D call uncertain. The germline CDR1 and CDR2 sequences are SNHLY and FYNNEI. CDR3 size: 13 residues. Between the trimmed V and J ends, which lost 8 bases and 4 bases, there was a span of 14 bases. CDR3 DNA: TGTGCCAGCCTAGCGGCGGCAGGCTATGGCTACACCTTC. Its protein is CASLAAAGYGYTF.

The chain couples TRBV20-1 to TRBJ1-1, with 9 bases fitting TRBD1. The V segment lost 3 bases and the J segment 2 bases; nucleotides outside the gene matches: 7. The CDR3 length is 15 residues. CDR1 and CDR2 from the germline V gene are DFQATT and SNEGSKA (reference sequence). This CDR3 reads CSASGWDRVNTEAFF. The CDR3, as DNA: TGCAGTGCTAGTGGATGGGACAGGGTCAACACTGAAGCTTTCTTT.

The chain uses TRBV19 and TRBJ1-5; 10 bases are shared with TRBD1. This CDR3 is built from 14 residues. The germline gives CDR1 LNHDA, CDR2 SQIVND (reference sequence). Trimming removed 6 bases from V and 7 bases from J; junction bases left unmatched: 6. CDR3 DNA: TGTGCCAGTAGACCGACAGGGGGCGACCAGCCCCAGCATTTT. Encoded protein: CASRPTGGDQPQHF. Looking up the rest from reference TRBV19 and TRBJ1-5 gives the full variable domain: DGGITQSPKYLFRKEGQNVTLSCEQNLNHDAMYWYRQDPGQGLRLIYYSQIVNDFQKGDIAEGYSVSREKKESFPLTVTSAQKNPTAFYLCASRPTGGDQPQHFGDGTRLSIL.

The chain is built from TRBV7-9 and TRBJ1-2; 7 bases match TRBD1. The ends lost 2 bases at V and 6 bases at J; junction bases unmatched: 9. Germline V gene lookup returns CDR1 SEHNR and CDR2 FQNEAQ (reference sequence). The CDR3 contains 15 residues. CDR3 bases: TGTGCCAGCAGCTTACCCCGACAGGGACCAGATGGCTACACCTTC. This translates into CASSLPRQGPDGYTF.

This sequence joins TRBV29-1 and TRBJ2-7, with D perhaps matching TRBD2 (5 bases). Trimming stripped 4 bases from V and 0 bases from J, with 13 bases between. The CDR3 has 14 amino acids. Germline CDR1 reads SQVTM; CDR2 reads ANQGSEA. This chain's CDR3 is CSVVPMGSSYEQYF. The DNA of the CDR3 is TGCAGCGTTGTTCCCATGGGGAGCTCCTACGAGCAGTACTTC.

This clone appeared a single time. This chain connects TRBV19 to TRBJ2-3, with 9 positions matching TRBD2. The CDR3 is made up of 13 amino acids. Germline CDR1 reads LNHDA; CDR2 reads SQIVND (reference sequence). V lost 3 bases, J lost 7 bases, and 2 bases stayed unmatched. The DNA for the CDR3 is TGTGCCAGTAGTATGCGGGGGGGACATACGCAGTATTTT. Protein sequence: CASSMRGGHTQYF.

V gene TRBV11-1 combines with J gene TRBJ1-2; D is unresolved. Germline-derived CDR1 and CDR2 are SGHAT and FQDESV (reference sequence). The CDR3 has 15 amino acids. V lost 1 base and J 0 bases, leaving 9 bases between the germline ends. CDR3 in amino acids: CASSLGRNSNYGYTF. The CDR3 nucleotides read TGTGCCAGCAGCTTAGGCAGGAACTCTAACTATGGCTACACCTTC.